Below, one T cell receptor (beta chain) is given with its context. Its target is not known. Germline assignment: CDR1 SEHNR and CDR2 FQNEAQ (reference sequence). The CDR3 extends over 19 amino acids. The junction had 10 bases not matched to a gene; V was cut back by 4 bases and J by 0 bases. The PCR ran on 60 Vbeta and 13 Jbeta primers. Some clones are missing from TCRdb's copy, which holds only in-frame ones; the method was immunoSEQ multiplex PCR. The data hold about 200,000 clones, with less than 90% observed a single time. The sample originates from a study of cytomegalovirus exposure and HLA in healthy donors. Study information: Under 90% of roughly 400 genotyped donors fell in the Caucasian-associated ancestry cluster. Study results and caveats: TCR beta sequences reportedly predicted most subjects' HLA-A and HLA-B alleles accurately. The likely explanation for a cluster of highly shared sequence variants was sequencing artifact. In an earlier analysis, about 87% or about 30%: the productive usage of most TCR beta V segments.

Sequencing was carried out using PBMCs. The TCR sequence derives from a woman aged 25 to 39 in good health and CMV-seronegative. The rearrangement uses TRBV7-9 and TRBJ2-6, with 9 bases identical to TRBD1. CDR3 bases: TGTGCCAGCAGCTCTAGCCTGACAGGGGGGGGCTCTGGGGCCAACGTCCTGACTTTC. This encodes CASSSSLTGGGSGANVLTF.